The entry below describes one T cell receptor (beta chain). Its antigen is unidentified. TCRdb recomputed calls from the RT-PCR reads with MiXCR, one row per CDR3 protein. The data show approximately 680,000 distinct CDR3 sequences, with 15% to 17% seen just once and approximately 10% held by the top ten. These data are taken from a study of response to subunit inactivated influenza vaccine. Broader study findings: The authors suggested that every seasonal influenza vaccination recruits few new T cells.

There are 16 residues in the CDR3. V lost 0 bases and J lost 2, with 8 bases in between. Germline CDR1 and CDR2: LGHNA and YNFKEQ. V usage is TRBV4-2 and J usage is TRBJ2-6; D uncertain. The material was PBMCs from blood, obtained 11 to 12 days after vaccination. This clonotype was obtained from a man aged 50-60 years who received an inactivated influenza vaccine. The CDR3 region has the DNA TGTGCCAGCAGCCAAGAGTTAGGGACTGGGGCCAACGTCCTGACTTTC. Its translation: CASSQELGTGANVLTF.